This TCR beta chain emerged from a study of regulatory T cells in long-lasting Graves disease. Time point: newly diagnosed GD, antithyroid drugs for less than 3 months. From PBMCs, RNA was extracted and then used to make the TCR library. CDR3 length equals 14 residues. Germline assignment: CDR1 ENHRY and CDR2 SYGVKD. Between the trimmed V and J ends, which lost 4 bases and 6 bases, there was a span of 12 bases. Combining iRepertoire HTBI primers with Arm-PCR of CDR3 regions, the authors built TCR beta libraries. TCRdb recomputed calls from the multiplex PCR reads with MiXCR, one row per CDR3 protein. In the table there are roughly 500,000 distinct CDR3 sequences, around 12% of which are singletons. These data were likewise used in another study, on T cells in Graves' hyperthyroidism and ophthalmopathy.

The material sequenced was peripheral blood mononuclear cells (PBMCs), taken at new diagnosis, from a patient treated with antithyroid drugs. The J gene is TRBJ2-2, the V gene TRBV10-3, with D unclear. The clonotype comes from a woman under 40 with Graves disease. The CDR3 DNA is TGTGCCATCAGTGGGGTGGACGAGGCCGGGGAGCTGTTTTTT. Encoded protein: CAISGVDEAGELFF.